This entry describes one T cell receptor beta chain. Measured with immunoSEQ multiplex PCR; TCRdb has only the in-frame clones, and not every one. The table includes approximately 150,000 clones, about 80% detected once. The data were obtained in a study of blood T cell repertoires in COVID-19. This CDR3 is built from 16 residues. Germline V gene sequence: CDR1 LNHDA, CDR2 SQIVND (reference sequence). Trimming cost V 3 bases and J 1 base; bases outside gene matches: 5. The clonotype was recovered from a man aged 70 or older with active or convalescent COVID-19. The chain carries TRBV19 and TRBJ2-3, with 9 nucleotides matching TRBD2. Input material: peripheral blood. CDR3 region: CASSIAGGPGTDTQYF. CDR3 nucleotide sequence: TGTGCCAGTAGTATTGCGGGAGGGCCGGGCACAGATACGCAGTATTTT.